Detailed here is one TCR beta chain. This clone showed up many times. It lacks a known antigen. No base quality values were provided; no much bigger clone lies one nucleotide off. The library was produced with PCR. TCRdb lists the instrument as Illumina HiSeq 4000. High-throughput sequencing was used to profile the CDR3 region of the TCR beta-chain in every patient. In the authors' own workflow: A classifier to discriminate distant-metastatic papillary thyroid cancer patients was built from CDR3 differences across clinicopathological groups. To measure repertoire diversity the researchers used the Shannon index, while the Morisita-Horn index served to gauge how similar the tumor and blood repertoires were. TCRdb cleaned the public reads at Q25 with fastp, built clones with MiXCR and kept in-frame beta chains. What appears here as the V and J calls and clone size reflects TCRdb's work, not the paper's. The sample contains 7,500 to 9,500 clones, over 20% of them found a single time. The top ten constitute under 30% of the sample.

This sample stems from a study of metastatic and nonmetastatic thyroid tumors (dated by TCRdb to 2020 to 2022). For context, the study as a whole: The researchers compared repertoires between peripheral blood samples and tumor or nodule tissue samples from patients with malignant or benign thyroid disease. The study at large found these results: TCR beta diversity was reported as significantly higher in malignant tumors than in benign nodules, in both blood and tumor samples.

Between the V and J ends, shortened by 6 bases and 5 bases respectively, the junction contains 22 bases. The CDR3 runs 15 residues from the cysteine to the phenylalanine. Only CDR3 DNA is held: 45 bases, read in frame from base 1. The germline V gene (reference sequence) gives CDR1 as DFQATT and CDR2 as SNEGSKA. No treatment had been received by any patient before thyroid surgery. Using T-cell receptor beta sequencing, the study looked back at clinical samples from patients collected from about 2011 to 2018. This clonotype originated in a female donor with papillary thyroid cancer or a benign thyroid nodule (not recorded which). Some clones in this sample may be carry-over from other donors' samples. Sequencing was performed on tumor tissue. The receptor chain draws on TRBV20-1 and TRBJ2-5; TRBD2 could be the D gene, as 5 bases match. For the CDR3, the sequence is CSATNPVGGGETQYF. The DNA reads as follows: TGCAGTGCAACAAACCCCGTTGGAGGTGGCGAGACCCAGTACTTC.